The 9 T cell receptor beta chains below come from one sample, sequenced in a study of blood T cells in healthy people across ages. Next came a second PCR, run for about 6 to 12 cycles, which used a sample-barcoded 5' primer along with a J-beta primer mix. A single record per CDR3 protein comes from TCRdb applying MiXCR to the 5' RACE reads. The repertoire holds about 1.8 million distinct CDR3 sequences, with about 50% as singletons. Sequencing input: blood. The receptors shown here come from a woman aged 40 to 55 in good health.

J is TRBJ2-3 and V is TRBV5-1; D perhaps matches TRBD1 (6 bases). Between the trimmed V and J ends, which lost 6 bases and 9 bases, there was a span of 14 bases. The CDR3 is made up of 12 amino acids. Germline V gene lookup returns CDR1 SGHRS and CDR2 YFSETQ. Here the CDR3 DNA reads TGCGCCAGCAACCTGGTGGGGGCAACGCAGTATTTT. Translating gives CASNLVGATQYF.

This clonotype was counted between two and nine times. The V and J genes are TRBV6-5 and TRBJ2-5; the D is unclear. The CDR3 runs to 12 residues. With 5 bases removed from V and 9 bases from J, the gap between germline ends came to 13 bases. CDR1 and CDR2 (germline): MNHEY, SVGAGI. CDR3 bases: TGTGCCAGCAGTGCCCAGTATGGGGCCCAGTACTTC. Amino acids: CASSAQYGAQYF.

J is TRBJ2-5 and V is TRBV11-2, with D possibly TRBD2 on 6 matching bases. Trimming removed 5 bases from V and 5 bases from J, with 18 bases in between. Germline CDR1 reads SGHAT; CDR2 reads FQNNGV. CDR3 length equals 15 residues. The chain's CDR3 is CASSLGRGAEETQYF. The DNA for the CDR3 is TGTGCCAGCAGCCTGGGGCGGGGTGCAGAGGAGACCCAGTACTTC.

The chain uses TRBV7-3 and TRBJ2-3; D tentatively reads TRBD1 or TRBD2 (6 bases each). The CDR3 extends over 15 amino acids. Germline V CDR1 and CDR2: SGHTA, FQGTGA. V lost 5 bases, J lost 2 bases, and 14 bases lay in between. The CDR3 bases are TGTGCCAGCAGCCCCGGGGGCAGGGACACAGATACGCAGTATTTT. This sequence encodes CASSPGGRDTDTQYF.

In this sample, this clonotype turned up a few times. Sequence at one end of the junction differs from germline and may be a read error. The V gene is TRBV6-2 or TRBV6-3, the J gene TRBJ2-1, with D perhaps TRBD1 or TRBD2 (6 bases each). The CDR3 contains 15 residues. Germline loops: CDR1 MNHEY, CDR2 SVGEGT. CDR3 nucleotides: TGTGCCAACAGTTACGAAGGGGGGAAATACAATGAGCAGTTCTTC. Translated: CANSYEGGKYNEQFF.

The V gene is TRBV4-2, the J gene TRBJ2-4, with 9 bases lining up with TRBD2. The J call may be in error: the DNA end matches TRBJ2-5 better. Germline V gene lookup returns CDR1 LGHNA and CDR2 YNFKEQ. CDR3 length: 16 amino acids. The CDR3 loop reads CASSQDDSGGRETQYF. In DNA, the CDR3 is TGTGCCAGCAGCCAAGATGACAGCGGGGGGAGGGAGACCCAGTACTTC.

This clonotype was found a few times. The chain is built from TRBV29-1 and TRBJ2-3; 7 bases are shared with TRBD2. Germline CDR1 SQVTM, CDR2 ANQGSEA. The CDR3 consists of 12 residues. The junction had 6 bases not matched to a gene; V was cut back by 8 bases and J by 4 bases. CDR3 protein: CSWGGGADTQYF. The CDR3 region has the DNA TGCAGCTGGGGGGGGGGAGCAGATACGCAGTATTTT.

As DNA, the CDR3 is TGTGCCAGCAGCCGGGATAGTCGGGAAAAACTGTTTTTT. Translation: CASSRDSREKLFF. The gene calls are TRBV7-2 and TRBJ1-4; no clear D gene. Germline V gives CDR1 SGHTA, CDR2 FQGNSA. The V end was cut by 5 bases, the J end by 8 bases, with 12 bases between. CDR3 length: 13 amino acids.

This chain uses TRBV28 with TRBJ1-2, with TRBD1 matching over 7 bases. The V and J ends lost 5 bases and 4 bases, in that order; junction bases with no gene match: 4. Germline CDR1 reads MDHEN; CDR2 reads SYDVKM. The CDR3 contains 13 residues. The chain's CDR3 is CASSGQEFYGYTF. The CDR3, as DNA: TGTGCCAGCAGTGGACAGGAGTTCTATGGCTACACCTTC.